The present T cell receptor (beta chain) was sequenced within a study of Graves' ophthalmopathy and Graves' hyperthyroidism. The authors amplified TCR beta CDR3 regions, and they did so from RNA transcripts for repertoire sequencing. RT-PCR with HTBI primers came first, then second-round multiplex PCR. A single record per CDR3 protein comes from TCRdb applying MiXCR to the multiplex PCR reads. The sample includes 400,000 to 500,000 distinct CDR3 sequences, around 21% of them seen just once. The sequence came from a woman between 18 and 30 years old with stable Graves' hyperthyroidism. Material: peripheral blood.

The CDR3 nucleotides are TGCAGTGTGGACGAGCAGTACTTC. This encodes CSVDEQYF. The V gene is TRBV20-1, the J gene TRBJ2-7; D unclear. Germline CDR1 DFQATT, CDR2 SNEGSKA (reference sequence). V was clipped by 7 bases and J by 5 bases, with 3 bases between them. This CDR3 comprises 8 residues.